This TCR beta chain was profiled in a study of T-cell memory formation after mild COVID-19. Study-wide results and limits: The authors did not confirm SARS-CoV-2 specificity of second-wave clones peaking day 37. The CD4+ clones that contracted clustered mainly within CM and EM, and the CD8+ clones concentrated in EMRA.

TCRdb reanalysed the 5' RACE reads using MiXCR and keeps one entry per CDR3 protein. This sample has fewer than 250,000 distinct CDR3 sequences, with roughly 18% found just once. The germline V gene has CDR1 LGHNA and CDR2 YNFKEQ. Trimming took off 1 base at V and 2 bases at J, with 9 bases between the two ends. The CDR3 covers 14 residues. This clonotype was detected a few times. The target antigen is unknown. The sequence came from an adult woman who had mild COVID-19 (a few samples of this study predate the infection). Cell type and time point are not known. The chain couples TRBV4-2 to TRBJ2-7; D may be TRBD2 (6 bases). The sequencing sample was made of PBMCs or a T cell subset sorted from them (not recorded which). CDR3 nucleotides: TGTGCCAGCAGCCAAGGCGGAGGGGCCTACGAGCAGTACTTC. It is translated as CASSQGGGAYEQYF.